The TCR beta chain described here comes from a study of read filtering for tumor transcriptome and immune sequencing. From 300 to 400 ng of RNA, a library with molecular barcoded alpha/delta and beta/gamma adaptors was made. MiXCR was run by TCRdb on the reads, yielding one entry per CDR3 protein. The repertoire includes about 38,000 distinct CDR3 sequences, around 13% of them detected once, and about 26% sits in the top ten. This clonotype counts as large (0.1 to 1%). This CDR3 spans 16 amino acids. Germline loops: CDR1 GTSNPN, CDR2 SVGIG (reference sequence). The V end was cut by 1 base, the J end by 5 bases, with 20 bases between.

The receptor comes from a donor at least 40 years old with multiple myeloma. The genes are TRBV30 and TRBJ2-5, with D possibly TRBD1 on 5 matching bases. What was sequenced was a population of CD138-negative cells sorted from bone marrow. In nucleotides, the CDR3 is TGTGCCTGGAGTGGACCCACAGCAGGGTCGCGGGAGACCCAGTACTTC. This gives the protein CAWSGPTAGSRETQYF.